Following are 19 T cell receptor beta chains from one sample sequenced in a study of lymphopenia after photon versus proton radiotherapy. Sequenced by immunoSEQ multiplex PCR; TCRdb stores in-frame clones only, minus some. The sample has about 5,000 clones, 88% seen once. The sample in question was peripheral blood, obtained from a patient treated with photon-based radiotherapy. These receptors were taken from a man in his thirties or forties with gastric cancer.

Only a few counts were recorded for this clone. The V call is TRBV4-1, the J call TRBJ2-7; perhaps TRBD2 as D (6 bases). Germline CDR1 MGHRA, CDR2 YSYEKL. Trimming pared 1 base from V and 1 base from J, leaving 11 bases between. The CDR3 runs to 15 residues. CDR3 in DNA: TGCGCCAGCAGCCAAGTAGCGGACTTGTCCTACGAGCAGTACTTC. It specifies CASSQVADLSYEQYF.

This rearrangement joins TRBV2 to TRBJ2-1; D not resolved. Germline values: CDR1 SNHLY, CDR2 FYNNEI. The ends were cut back, 3 bases at V and 12 bases at J, with 12 bases in the middle. This CDR3 has 12 amino acids. The CDR3 DNA reads as TGTGCCAGCAGTGATGCGACTGAAAGGCAGTTCTTC. Translated, it gives CASSDATERQFF.

The V call is TRBV7-2, the J call TRBJ2-7; D not certain. The V gene's germline CDR1 is SGHTA and CDR2 FQGNSA. The CDR3 is 14 amino acids. The V end was cut by 5 bases, the J end by 0 bases, with 11 bases between. The CDR3 sequence: CASSLLLLSYEQYF. CDR3 coding DNA: TGTGCCAGCAGCCTACTCCTACTCTCCTACGAGCAGTACTTC.

The V call is TRBV18, the J call TRBJ1-5; D remains ambiguous. Germline values: CDR1 KGHSH, CDR2 LQKENI. The CDR3 runs to 14 residues. V was cut by 5 bases and J by 1 base, with 9 bases left in between. In nucleotides, the CDR3 is TGTGCCAGCTCATGGCAAGGAAGCAATCAGCCCCAGCATTTT. Amino acids: CASSWQGSNQPQHF. Full variable domain (rest looked up from reference TRBV18 and TRBJ1-5): NAGVMQNPRHLVRRRGQEARLRCSPMKGHSHVYWYRQLPEEGLKFMVYLQKENIIDESGMPKERFSAEFPKEGPSILRIQQVVRGDSAAYFCASSWQGSNQPQHFGDGTRLSIL.

The V and J genes are TRBV2 and TRBJ1-3; D unclear. CDR3 size: 15 residues. The germline CDR1 and CDR2 sequences are SNHLY and FYNNEI. The V gene lost 2 bases and the J gene lost 0 bases, with 8 bases spanning the gap. CDR3 bases: TGTGCCAGCAGTGAAAGGCGGTTCTCTGGAAACACCATATATTTT. Its protein is CASSERRFSGNTIYF. The full variable domain, its missing parts supplied by reference TRBV2 and TRBJ1-3, is EPEVTQTPSHQVTQMGQEVILRCVPISNHLYFYWYRQILGQKVEFLVSFYNNEISEKSEIFDDQFSVERPDGSNFTLKIRSTKLEDSAMYFCASSERRFSGNTIYFGEGSWLTVV.

The V and J genes are TRBV5-1 and TRBJ1-5, with TRBD1 as a possible D gene (5 bases). V was trimmed by 3 bases and J by 6 bases, leaving 13 bases between them. Germline CDR1 reads SGHRS; CDR2 reads YFSETQ. The CDR3 is 14 amino acids. In nucleotides, the CDR3 is TGCGCCAGCAGCTCTGGGACGGGAAGTCAGCCCCAGCATTTT. It codes for CASSSGTGSQPQHF.

The chain employs TRBV5-1 and TRBJ2-3; 11 bases map to TRBD2. The CDR3 runs 15 residues. V gave up 3 bases and J gave up 4 bases; unmatched junction bases: 4. CDR1 is SGHRS and CDR2 is YFSETQ in the germline V gene. CDR3 in DNA: TGCGCCAGCAGCTCGTTTAGCGGGGGGGCAGATACGCAGTATTTT. Translated, it gives CASSSFSGGADTQYF.

V gene TRBV12-5 combines with J gene TRBJ1-5, with 8 bases lining up with TRBD1. Trimming cost V 4 bases and J 6 bases; bases outside gene matches: 2. CDR1 and CDR2 from the germline V gene are LGHNT and FRNRAP. The CDR3 extends over 13 amino acids. The CDR3 nucleotides read TGTGCTAGTGGTTCCACAGGGGGTCAGCCCCAGCATTTT. Its protein is CASGSTGGQPQHF.

The chain links TRBV7-8 to TRBJ1-2; D not certain. V shed 1 base and J shed 3 bases, with 9 bases lying between them. The CDR3 has 14 residues. Germline CDR1 and CDR2: SGHVS and FQNEAQ. For the CDR3, the DNA is TGTGCCAGCAGCTTAGAGGGCGCAGACTATGGCTACACCTTC. Amino acid sequence: CASSLEGADYGYTF.

The chain recombines TRBV28 with TRBJ1-2, with D perhaps TRBD1 (5 bases). CDR3 size: 11 residues. V was trimmed by 7 bases and J by 6 bases, leaving 9 bases between them. Germline CDR1 reads MDHEN; CDR2 reads SYDVKM. The CDR3 here is CASKQGHGYTF. In DNA form, the CDR3 reads TGTGCCAGCAAGCAGGGTCATGGCTACACCTTC.

The CDR3 coding sequence is TGCGCCAGCAGCGACGGGACTGAGAAAGAGACCCAGTACTTC. Translating it yields CASSDGTEKETQYF. The chain recombines TRBV10-1 with TRBJ2-5, with D maybe TRBD2 (6 bases). Germline V gene lookup returns CDR1 WNHNN and CDR2 SYGVQD (reference sequence). The CDR3 is 14 residues long. The V gene lost 6 bases and the J gene lost 3 bases, with 14 bases spanning the gap.

V gene TRBV7-9 combines with J gene TRBJ2-7; unclear D gene. V dropped 3 bases and J dropped 4 bases, with 10 bases sitting between them. The germline V gene encodes CDR1 SEHNR and CDR2 FQNEAQ (reference sequence). The length of the CDR3 is 13 residues. CDR3 loop: CASSFAPQYEQYF. The CDR3 region has the DNA TGTGCCAGCAGCTTTGCTCCTCAGTACGAGCAGTACTTC.

The sample holds a few counts of this clone. The rearrangement joins TRBV19 to TRBJ1-1; D is perhaps TRBD1 (5 bases). This CDR3 contains 14 residues. Germline V gene sequence: CDR1 LNHDA, CDR2 SQIVND (reference sequence). V lost 4 bases, J lost 2 bases, and 11 bases lay in between. The CDR3 loop reads CASSTIQGNTEAFF. DNA for the CDR3: TGTGCCAGTAGTACAATTCAGGGAAACACTGAAGCTTTCTTT.

CDR3 in amino acids: CASGLDPPRSYNEQFF. The CDR3 region has the DNA TGTGCTAGTGGTTTGGATCCCCCCCGGTCCTACAATGAGCAGTTCTTC. J is TRBJ2-1 and V is TRBV12-5; D unclear. Germline V gene lookup returns CDR1 LGHNT and CDR2 FRNRAP. The V gene lost 1 base and the J gene lost 1 base, with 11 bases spanning the gap. The CDR3 has 16 amino acids.

The chain joins TRBV5-4 to TRBJ1-1; D is perhaps TRBD1 (6 bases). Germline V CDR1 and CDR2: SGHNT, YYREEE (reference sequence). The CDR3 spans 12 residues. Trimming took off 5 bases at V and 8 bases at J, with 13 bases between the two ends. DNA of the CDR3: TGTGCCAGCAGTCTCGACAGGAGAGAAGCTTTCTTT. This gives the protein CASSLDRREAFF.

This clone was seen a single time. The chain combines TRBV5-1 with TRBJ1-5; the D is unclear. CDR1 and CDR2 from the germline V gene are SGHRS and YFSETQ. The V and J ends lost 0 bases and 6 bases respectively, with 10 bases between them. CDR3 length: 14 residues. CDR3 sequence (DNA): TGCGCCAGCAGCTTGGGTGGCGCGGGTCAGCCCCAGCATTTT. Translating it yields CASSLGGAGQPQHF. The entire variable domain, with the rest obtained from reference TRBV5-1 and TRBJ1-5, is as follows: KAGVTQTPRYLIKTRGQQVTLSCSPISGHRSVSWYQQTPGQGLQFLFEYFSETQRNKGNFPGRFSGRQFSNSRSEMNVSTLELGDSALYLCASSLGGAGQPQHFGDGTRLSIL.

This clone was picked up one time. V usage is TRBV25-1 and J usage is TRBJ2-7; D is perhaps TRBD1 (5 bases). CDR1 is MGHDK, CDR2 SYGVNS, per germline. Trimming pared 5 bases from V and 3 bases from J, leaving 11 bases between. The CDR3 covers 13 residues. CDR3 nucleotide sequence: TGTGCCAGCAGTACCCTGGACAACTACGAGCAGTACTTC. Translating it yields CASSTLDNYEQYF.

This clone has only a few counts. The rearrangement links TRBV7-8 to TRBJ1-5; D gene uncertain. The CDR3 extends over 12 amino acids. Trimming stripped 0 bases from V and 5 bases from J, with 2 bases between. Germline V gene lookup returns CDR1 SGHVS and CDR2 FQNEAQ. DNA of the CDR3: TGTGCCAGCAGCTTAGCGGATCAGCCCCAGCATTTT. Translation gives CASSLADQPQHF.

The J gene is TRBJ2-7, the V gene TRBV11-2, with D tentatively TRBD1 (6 bases). This CDR3 is 15 amino acids long. Looked up from germline, CDR1 is SGHAT and CDR2 is FQNNGV. The ends were cut back, 5 bases at V and 5 bases at J, with 19 bases in the middle. Here the CDR3 DNA reads TGTGCCAGCAGCCCCAACCGACAGGACTTCAACGAGCAGTACTTC. This sequence encodes CASSPNRQDFNEQYF.